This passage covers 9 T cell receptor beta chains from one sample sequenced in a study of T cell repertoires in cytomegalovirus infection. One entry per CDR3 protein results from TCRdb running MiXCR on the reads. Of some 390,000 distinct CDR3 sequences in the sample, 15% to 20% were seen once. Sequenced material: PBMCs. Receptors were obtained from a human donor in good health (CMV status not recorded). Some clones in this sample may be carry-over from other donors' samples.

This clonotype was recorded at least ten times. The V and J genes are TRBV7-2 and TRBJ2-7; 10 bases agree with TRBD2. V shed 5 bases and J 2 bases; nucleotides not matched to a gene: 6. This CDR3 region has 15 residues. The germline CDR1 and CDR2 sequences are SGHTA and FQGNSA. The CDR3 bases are TGTGCCAGCAGCCTTACCAGCGGGGGGGCCTACGAGCAGTACTTC. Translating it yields CASSLTSGGAYEQYF.

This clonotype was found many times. Here the CDR3 DNA reads TGTGCCAGCAGCTTTACAGGACAGAGTCGATTCTACAATGAGCAGTTCTTC. It specifies CASSFTGQSRFYNEQFF. The V and J genes are TRBV7-3 and TRBJ2-1, with TRBD1 as a possible D gene (6 bases). Germline-derived CDR1 and CDR2 are SGHTA and FQGTGA. The CDR3 length is 17 residues. V gave up 3 bases and J gave up 3 bases, with 18 bases separating them.

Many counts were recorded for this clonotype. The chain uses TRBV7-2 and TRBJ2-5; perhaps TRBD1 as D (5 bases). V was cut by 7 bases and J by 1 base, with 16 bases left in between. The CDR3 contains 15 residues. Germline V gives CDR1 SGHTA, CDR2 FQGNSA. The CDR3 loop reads CASTSMGQLQETQYF. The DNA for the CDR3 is TGTGCCAGCACCTCGATGGGGCAGCTCCAAGAGACCCAGTACTTC. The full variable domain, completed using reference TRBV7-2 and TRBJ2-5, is GAGVSQSPSNKVTEKGKDVELRCDPISGHTALYWYRQSLGQGLEFLIYFQGNSAPDKSGLPSDRFSAERTGGSVSTLTIQRTQQEDSAVYLCASTSMGQLQETQYFGPGTRLLVL.

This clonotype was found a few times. The CDR3 region is CASSPSGTAHDNEQFF. Here the CDR3 DNA reads TGTGCCAGCAGTCCCTCCGGGACAGCCCATGACAATGAGCAGTTCTTC. The chain is built from TRBV7-9 and TRBJ2-1; 7 bases are shared with TRBD1. Germline V gives CDR1 SEHNR, CDR2 FQNEAQ (reference sequence). Trimming cost V 6 bases and J 5 bases; bases outside gene matches: 13. The CDR3 sequence is 16 residues long. The full variable domain, its missing parts supplied by reference TRBV7-9 and TRBJ2-1, is DTGVSQNPRHKITKRGQNVTFRCDPISEHNRLYWYRQTLGQGPEFLTYFQNEAQLEKSRLLSDRFSAERPKGSFSTLEIQRTEQGDSAMYLCASSPSGTAHDNEQFFGPGTRLTVL.

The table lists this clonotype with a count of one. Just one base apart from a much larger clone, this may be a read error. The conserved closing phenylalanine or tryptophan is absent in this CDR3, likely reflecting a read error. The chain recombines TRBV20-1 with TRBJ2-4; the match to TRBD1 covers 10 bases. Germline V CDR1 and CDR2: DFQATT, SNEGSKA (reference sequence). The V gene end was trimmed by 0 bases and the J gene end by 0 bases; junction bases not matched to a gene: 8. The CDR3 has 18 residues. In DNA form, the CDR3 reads TGCAGTGCTAGAGAAGGACAGGGGGGTATTGGAGCCAAAAACATTCAGTACTTA. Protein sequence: CSAREGQGGIGAKNIQYL.

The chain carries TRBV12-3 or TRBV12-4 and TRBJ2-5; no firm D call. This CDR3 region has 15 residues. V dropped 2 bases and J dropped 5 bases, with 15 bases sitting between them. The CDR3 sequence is CASSLSVYAHETQYF. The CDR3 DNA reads TGTGCCAGCAGTTTATCGGTCTATGCCCATGAGACCCAGTACTTC.

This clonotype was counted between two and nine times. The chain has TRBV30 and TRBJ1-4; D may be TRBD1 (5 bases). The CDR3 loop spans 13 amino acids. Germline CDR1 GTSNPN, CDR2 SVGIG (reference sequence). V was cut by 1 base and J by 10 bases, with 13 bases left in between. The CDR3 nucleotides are TGTGCCTGGAGTGGGACAATCTGGGGAAAACTGTTTTTT. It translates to CAWSGTIWGKLFF.

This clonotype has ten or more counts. The CDR3: CAISDWGGQQTYEQYF. DNA for the CDR3: TGTGCCATCAGTGACTGGGGGGGACAGCAAACCTACGAGCAGTACTTC. The V and J genes are TRBV10-3 and TRBJ2-7; D tentatively fits TRBD1 or TRBD2 (7 bases each). In germline, CDR1 is ENHRY, CDR2 SYGVKD. Trimming took 3 bases from V and 2 from J, leaving 17 bases between them. The CDR3 length is 16 residues.

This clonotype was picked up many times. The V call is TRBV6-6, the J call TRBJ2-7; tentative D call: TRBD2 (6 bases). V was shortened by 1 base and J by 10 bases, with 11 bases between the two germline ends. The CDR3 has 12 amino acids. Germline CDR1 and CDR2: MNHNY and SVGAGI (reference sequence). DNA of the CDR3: TGTGCCAGCAGTTACTTTCCGGGGGTACAGTACTTC. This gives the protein CASSYFPGVQYF.